The source of this T cell receptor (beta chain) is a study of T cells in Graves' hyperthyroidism and ophthalmopathy. Notes on the study in general: Ophthalmopathy was separated from stable hyperthyroidism by a 13 V-J model. Model-based prediction identified ophthalmopathy a median about 6.8 months prior to its onset.

TCR beta CDR3 regions were amplified from RNA transcripts. During a first-round RT-PCR of the TCR CDR3, the HTBI primer set was used. Each CDR3 protein gets one entry after TCRdb re-called the multiplex PCR reads with MiXCR. The sample carries under 400,000 distinct CDR3 sequences, roughly 13% recorded once. The CDR3 sequence is 13 residues long. Germline lookup yields CDR1 SEHNR and CDR2 FQNEAQ (reference sequence). V lost 3 bases and J lost 6, with 11 bases in between. Comment on this clonotype: Its antigen is still unknown.

Absence of ophthalmopathy progression within 18 months defined stable Graves' hyperthyroidism. On the basis of clinical symptoms, serum thyroxine and TRAb, thyroid ultrasound and orbital computed tomography, diagnoses were made. This receptor was taken from a woman younger than 35 with Graves' hyperthyroidism. The sample comprised blood. The rearrangement joins TRBV7-9 to TRBJ1-1; the D gene is possibly TRBD1 (6 bases). The CDR3 nucleotides are TGTGCCAGCAGCTTTGGGGGGCGACCTGAAGCTTTCTTT. Its protein is CASSFGGRPEAFF.